A selection of T cell receptor beta chains follows, all from one sample in a study of blood T cell repertoires in COVID-19. This table comes from immunoSEQ multiplex PCR, and its TCRdb copy is limited to in-frame clones, with some not included. The sample contains more than 65,000 clones, roughly 84% of which appear only once. The sequenced sample was peripheral blood. These receptors all come from a man aged 50 to 59 with active COVID-19. Each CDR3 is given with its conserved first and last residue. Each record gives: clone size, D gene, CDR3 length, V gene, J gene, CDR3 protein, CDR3 DNA. The D gene is left open where the match is weak. Clone size, where shown, is once, few, many, or a class for clones that have expanded.

>-|-|15|TRBV6-6|TRBJ2-7
CASSAIQGGPSEQYF
TGTGCCAGCAGTGCCATTCAGGGTGGCCCCTCCGAGCAGTACTTC
>-|TRBD1|18|TRBV6-1|TRBJ1-6
CASSGDSGGAIQNSPLHF
TGTGCCAGCAGTGGCGATTCAGGGGGAGCGATCCAGAACTCACCCCTCCACTTT
>-|TRBD2|15|TRBV6-5|TRBJ2-1
CASSFTSGITNEQFF
TGTGCCAGCAGTTTTACTAGCGGGATCACCAATGAGCAGTTCTTC
>few|TRBD1|15|TRBV7-9|TRBJ2-7
CASSIDRGDLYEQYF
TGTGCCAGCAGCATAGACAGGGGTGACCTCTACGAGCAGTACTTC
>-|-|14|TRBV9|TRBJ1-1
CASSVGGANTEAFF
TGTGCCAGCAGCGTGGGAGGGGCGAACACTGAAGCTTTCTTT
>-|-|14|TRBV7-9|TRBJ2-3
CASSLVRGPDTQYF
TGTGCCAGCAGCTTAGTGCGGGGGCCAGATACGCAGTATTTT
>-|TRBD1|15|TRBV7-9|TRBJ1-1
CASSKGQKGSLEAFF
TGTGCCAGCAGTAAGGGACAGAAGGGTTCTTTAGAAGCTTTCTTT
>-|TRBD2|15|TRBV7-2|TRBJ2-3
CASSLLAVSTDTQYF
TGTGCCAGCAGCCTGCTAGCGGTTAGCACAGATACGCAGTATTTT
>-|TRBD2|15|TRBV9|TRBJ2-2
CASSVLAGATGELFF
TGTGCCAGCAGCGTCCTAGCGGGAGCCACCGGGGAGCTGTTTTTT
>-|TRBD2|15|TRBV9|TRBJ2-1
CASSWEGLSGNEQFF
TGTGCCAGCAGCTGGGAGGGTTTGTCAGGCAATGAGCAGTTCTTC
>-|-|13|TRBV5-1|TRBJ2-2
CASRFRNTGELFF
TGCGCCAGCAGGTTCCGGAACACCGGGGAGCTGTTTTTT
>few|-|15|TRBV11-2|TRBJ1-2
CASSLQGVGDYGYTF
TGTGCCAGCAGCTTACAAGGGGTGGGTGACTATGGCTACACCTTC
>-|TRBD1|15|TRBV7-8|TRBJ1-5
CASSSDRGGNQPQHF
TGTGCCAGCAGTTCGGACAGGGGAGGCAATCAGCCCCAGCATTTT
>-|-|12|TRBV9|TRBJ1-3
CASSGSRNTIYF
TGTGCCAGCAGTGGTTCCCGGAACACCATATATTTT
>-|-|12|TRBV28|TRBJ2-5
CASQGWQETQYF
TGTGCCAGTCAGGGGTGGCAAGAGACCCAGTACTTC
>-|TRBD1|14|TRBV27|TRBJ1-1
CASSSGTGLTEAFF
TGTGCCAGCAGTTCCGGGACAGGGCTCACTGAAGCTTTCTTT
>-|-|15|TRBV3-1/TRBV3-2|TRBJ2-7
CASSQGTGLRREQYF
TGTGCCAGCAGCCAAGGAACCGGATTACGGAGGGAGCAGTACTTC
>-|-|14|TRBV6-5|TRBJ1-3
CASTPTGLGNTIYF
TGTGCCAGCACCCCGACAGGACTCGGAAACACCATATATTTT
>-|TRBD1|15|TRBV15|TRBJ2-7
CATSRGPGQGVEQYF
TGTGCCACCAGCAGAGGGCCGGGACAGGGCGTCGAGCAGTACTTC
>-|TRBD1|12|TRBV29-1|TRBJ1-1
CSVADRDTEAFF
TGCAGCGTCGCGGACAGGGACACTGAAGCTTTCTTT
>-|-|13|TRBV5-6|TRBJ2-2
CASSLTGSGELFF
TGTGCCAGCAGCTTGACAGGATCCGGGGAGCTGTTTTTT
>-|TRBD1|16|TRBV7-2|TRBJ1-1
CASSLVGRGRTTEAFF
TGTGCCAGCAGCTTAGTTGGCAGGGGGCGGACCACTGAAGCTTTCTTT
>-|TRBD1|14|TRBV9|TRBJ1-2
CASSLQGADYGYTF
TGTGCCAGCAGCCTACAGGGGGCTGACTATGGCTACACCTTC
>-|TRBD1|16|TRBV7-9|TRBJ1-5
CASSPGDRGQSQPQHF
TGTGCCAGCAGCCCGGGGGACAGGGGGCAAAGTCAGCCCCAGCATTTT
>-|-|13|TRBV11-2|TRBJ2-2
CASSRDFTGELFF
TGTGCCAGCAGCCGGGACTTCACCGGGGAGCTGTTTTTT
>-|-|13|TRBV28|TRBJ2-7
CASATRVPYEQYF
TGTGCCAGCGCGACGAGGGTGCCCTACGAGCAGTACTTC
>once|TRBD1|15|TRBV29-1|TRBJ1-3
CSVYDRGGDGNTIYF
TGCAGCGTATACGACAGGGGAGGAGATGGAAACACCATATATTTT
>-|TRBD1|14|TRBV3-1/TRBV3-2|TRBJ1-1
CASSQQDRGTEAFF
TGTGCCAGCAGCCAACAGGACAGGGGCACTGAAGCTTTCTTT
>once|-|13|TRBV6-1|TRBJ2-3
CASSETLADTQYF
TGTGCCAGCAGTGAGACACTGGCAGATACGCAGTATTTT
>-|-|14|TRBV7-9|TRBJ2-2
CASSLAEGTGELFF
TGTGCCAGCAGCTTAGCGGAGGGCACCGGGGAGCTGTTTTTT
>-|-|18|TRBV4-3|TRBJ2-3
CASSQKTGADGYTDTQYF
TGCGCCAGCAGTCAAAAGACAGGCGCAGATGGCTACACAGATACGCAGTATTTT